This is a list of T cell receptor beta chains from one sample in a study of identifying expanded T cells in peripheral blood. Sequencing was performed with immunoSEQ multiplex PCR; in TCRdb, only in-frame clones are kept and a portion is missing. In the table there are around 99,000 clones, less than 90% of which are singletons. Sample: blood. The receptors come from a person aged 18 to 70 in good health. Both conserved end residues are part of each CDR3. The size of a clone is reported for some rows only, either as once, few or many, or as a class for expanded clones.

NA | TRBV2 | 17 | CASVTGTGGSRNYGYTF
NA | TRBV7-3 | 13 | CASSPGHRETQYF
NA | TRBV5-1 | 16 | CASSAGTSGRRGEQFF
NA | TRBV7-8 | 14 | CASSLGTWGNTIYF
NA | TRBV6-5 | 15 | CASSYDGTVSYEQYF
NA | TRBV11-1 | 16 | CASSRPWGQLDTEAFF
few | TRBV25-1 | 15 | CASSPADRGYTEAFF
NA | TRBV6-5 | 14 | CASSYGFSGNTIYF
NA | TRBV5-1 | 14 | CASSLTGSNTEAFF
NA | TRBV28 | 15 | CASSFQGYSNQPQHF
once | TRBV5-5 | 19 | CASSLRVLVTLATNEKLFF
NA | TRBV11-2 | 14 | CASSSPTGGPEAFF
NA | TRBV5-1 | 17 | CASSFAVRDPNTGELFF
NA | TRBV5-3 | 9 | CARNVEAFF
NA | TRBV2 | 13 | CASRYRDTGELFF
NA | TRBV2 | 13 | CATTQGLNQPQHF
NA | TRBV5-6 | 14 | CASSFPDSPGEQYF
few | TRBV2 | 12 | CASSEFQDEQYF
NA | TRBV5-1 | 15 | CASSLGQGEYNEQFF
NA | TRBV2 | 19 | CASRFRSGTSGRAGDTQYF
NA | TRBV6-1 | 13 | CASRDAGDYEQYF
NA | TRBV6-5 | 15 | CASSRVGGLYNEQFF
NA | TRBV5-6 | 16 | CASSLRVLGSNQPQHF
NA | TRBV7-9 | 15 | CASSLFVSSSYEQYF
NA | TRBV10-1 | 13 | CASSLRDNYEQYF
NA | TRBV19 | 14 | CASSTPRGNTEAFF
NA | TRBV18 | 10 | CASSPDGYTF
once | TRBV7-9 | 14 | CASSRDRDSYEQYF
NA | TRBV7-3 | 16 | CASSLALTETRHEQYF
NA | TRBV7-9 | 9 | CASSPVAFF
NA | TRBV6-5 | 13 | CASSYGTGREQYF
NA | TRBV14 | 13 | CASSLDRKGEQYF
NA | TRBV27 | 14 | CASASSSPSYEQYF
NA | TRBV5-6 | 13 | CASSLERVGTQYF
NA | TRBV19 | 16 | CASSIPYRGVNEKLFF
few | TRBV20-1 | 10 | CSASSPEAFF
NA | TRBV27 | 15 | CASRAGGGLGEKLFF
NA | TRBV11-2 | 13 | CASSLDLPGELFF
NA | TRBV30 | 13 | CAWATGGTQPQHF
NA | TRBV7-9 | 14 | CASSSIQGVYGYTF
NA | TRBV27 | 15 | CASSLDLGGTDTQYF